These T cell receptor beta chains were read from a single sample in a study of T-cell memory formation after mild COVID-19. MiXCR, applied by TCRdb to the 5' RACE reads, yields one record per CDR3 protein. This sample has 300,000 to 350,000 distinct CDR3 sequences, with roughly an eighth found just once. Sequencing was performed on PBMCs or a T cell subset sorted from them (not recorded which). The source of these receptors is a man between 18 and 29 years old who had mild COVID-19 (a few samples of this study predate the infection). Cell type and time point are not known. Both conserved end residues are part of each CDR3. The order of the fields is CDR3 protein, J gene, V gene.

CASSPVGEQFF	TRBJ2-1	TRBV11-1
CSVMKALNYGYTF	TRBJ1-2	TRBV29-1
CARGQDRGQPQHF	TRBJ1-5	TRBV2
CASSFGAPNEQFF	TRBJ2-1	TRBV5-6
CASSYPQGAEAFF	TRBJ1-1	TRBV6-2/TRBV6-3
CASSQDAGDYGYTF	TRBJ1-2	TRBV3-1
CASSVDGNTGELFF	TRBJ2-2	TRBV9
CASSDRGATYYGYTF	TRBJ1-2	TRBV12-3/TRBV12-4
CASSPKTSGETQYF	TRBJ2-5	TRBV5-1
CASSLGNMNTGELFF	TRBJ2-2	TRBV5-1
CASSLSGYTNTGELFF	TRBJ2-2	TRBV5-1
CASSYRGAETQYF	TRBJ2-5	TRBV5-4
CASSRIGGDEQYF	TRBJ2-7	TRBV5-6
CASSLGGRDADIQYF	TRBJ2-4	TRBV11-2
CASNRGQTYEQYF	TRBJ2-7	TRBV7-2
CASSRLQRVDGYTF	TRBJ1-2	TRBV4-1
CASSLFGADSPLHF	TRBJ1-6	TRBV11-1
CATSRTGSTYEQYF	TRBJ2-7	TRBV15
CASSLGQAGPIEQFF	TRBJ2-1	TRBV12-3/TRBV12-4